This T cell receptor beta chain originates from a study of T cells in localized non-small cell lung cancer. Using immunoSEQ multiplex PCR, the repertoire was profiled, and TCRdb retains in-frame clones only, with some absent. The sample yields 5,400 or so clones, 85% seen once. This CDR3 contains 14 residues. V shed 4 bases and J shed 4 bases, with 13 bases lying between them. The germline gives CDR1 SGHTA, CDR2 FQGNSA. The sequence came from a woman aged 40 to 75 with stage II lung adenocarcinoma. Material: PBMCs, obtained before any cancer treatment. V is TRBV7-2 and J is TRBJ1-1, with D maybe TRBD1 (6 bases). The CDR3 coding sequence is TGTGCCAGCAGCTCTCGGACAGCTCCCACTGAAGCTTTCTTT. Encoded protein: CASSSRTAPTEAFF.